Below, 13 T cell receptor beta chains from the same sample are listed, as sequenced in a study of cytomegalovirus exposure and HLA in healthy donors. PCR primers comprised 60 Vbeta and 13 Jbeta primers. Profiling relied on immunoSEQ multiplex PCR, and the TCRdb table lists in-frame clones only, not all of them. The sample records over 50,000 clones, 77% being singletons. The sample was PBMCs. The receptors were gathered from a female donor in good health and CMV-seronegative.

The chain recombines TRBV19 with TRBJ1-2, with 8 bases aligning to TRBD1. The V gene's germline CDR1 is LNHDA and CDR2 SQIVND (reference sequence). The junction had 7 bases not matched to a gene; V was cut back by 5 bases and J by 5 bases. This CDR3 has 14 residues. In DNA, the CDR3 is TGTGCCAGTAGTCCAGAGGGACAGGCATATGGCTACACCTTC. Its translation: CASSPEGQAYGYTF.

The chain is built from TRBV4-1 and TRBJ2-3; perhaps TRBD2 as D (5 bases). CDR1 is MGHRA and CDR2 is YSYEKL in the germline V gene. With 0 bases removed from V and 2 bases from J, the gap between germline ends came to 15 bases. This CDR3 comprises 17 residues. Here the CDR3 reads CASSQDRRLPPTDTQYF. CDR3 nucleotides: TGCGCCAGCAGCCAAGATAGGAGACTACCCCCCACAGATACGCAGTATTTT.

CDR3 sequence reads: CASSYGRTGGNSPLHF. The CDR3 DNA is TGTGCCAGTAGTTACGGCCGGACAGGGGGCAATTCACCCCTCCACTTT. The chain joins TRBV19 to TRBJ1-6; the match to TRBD1 covers 11 bases. V shed 5 bases, J shed 7 bases, and the junction held 7 bases outside the gene matches. Germline CDR1 reads LNHDA; CDR2 reads SQIVND (reference sequence). The CDR3 is made up of 16 amino acids.

This chain uses TRBV5-1 with TRBJ1-3; D uncertain. The CDR3 is 14 amino acids. The V and J ends lost 3 bases and 2 bases respectively, with 9 bases between them. Germline loops: CDR1 SGHRS, CDR2 YFSETQ. As DNA, the CDR3 is TGCGCCAGCAGCTGGGGAGGTCCTGGAAACACCATATATTTT. This gives the protein CASSWGGPGNTIYF. Based on the CDR3 plus reference TRBV5-1 and TRBJ1-3, the full variable domain is KAGVTQTPRYLIKTRGQQVTLSCSPISGHRSVSWYQQTPGQGLQFLFEYFSETQRNKGNFPGRFSGRQFSNSRSEMNVSTLELGDSALYLCASSWGGPGNTIYFGEGSWLTVV.

The chain joins TRBV5-4 to TRBJ2-7; TRBD1 is a possible D gene (6 bases). The ends were cut back, 5 bases at V and 8 bases at J, with 14 bases in the middle. This CDR3 has 12 amino acids. Germline V lookup: CDR1 SGHNT, CDR2 YYREEE (reference sequence). The CDR3 sequence: CASSWDNSKQYF. The DNA for the CDR3 is TGTGCCAGCAGTTGGGACAATTCCAAGCAGTACTTC.

The chain employs TRBV19 and TRBJ1-3, with D perhaps TRBD1 (5 bases). The V end was cut by 3 bases, the J end by 3 bases, with 9 bases between. The CDR3 is 14 amino acids. Germline V gene data show CDR1 as LNHDA and CDR2 as SQIVND (reference sequence). As DNA, the CDR3 is TGTGCCAGTAGTATGTGGGGCGTTGGAAACACCATATATTTT. Its translation is CASSMWGVGNTIYF.

The rearrangement uses TRBV19 and TRBJ1-1; 7 nucleotides align to TRBD1. Trimming cost V 5 bases and J 4 bases; bases outside gene matches: 7. The length of the CDR3 is 14 residues. CDR1 and CDR2 from the germline V gene are LNHDA and SQIVND (reference sequence). The CDR3 DNA follows: TGTGCCAGTAGTGAAGGGACAGTGGGCACTGAAGCTTTCTTT. It encodes CASSEGTVGTEAFF.

As regards this clone: Its ends do not fully match the called genes, so a read error is possible. The chain joins TRBV7-8 to TRBJ2-3; D gene unclear. The CDR3 contains 14 residues. Germline V gene sequence: CDR1 SGHVS, CDR2 FQNEAQ. CDR3 in DNA: TGTGCCAGCAGCATAGCCCCGGGCACAGATACGCAGTATTTT. This gives the protein CASSIAPGTDTQYF.

V and J are TRBV30 and TRBJ2-7; D might be TRBD2 (5 bases). The CDR3 covers 12 residues. V was cut by 0 bases and J by 6 bases, with 9 bases left in between. Germline assignment: CDR1 GTSNPN and CDR2 SVGIG (reference sequence). CDR3 DNA sequence: TGTGCCTGGAGTGTACTAGGGTTCGAGCAGTACTTC. This sequence encodes CAWSVLGFEQYF.

The CDR3 bases are TGTGCCACCAGCAGAGATATGGTAGCGGGGGGCTACACAGATACGCAGTATTTT. This sequence encodes CATSRDMVAGGYTDTQYF. This chain uses TRBV15 with TRBJ2-3; the match to TRBD2 covers 10 bases. V lost 0 bases, J lost 2 bases, and 8 bases stayed unmatched. The CDR3 loop spans 18 amino acids. Germline V CDR1 and CDR2: LNHNV, YYDKDF (reference sequence).

This sequence joins TRBV6-5 and TRBJ2-7; 13 bases align to TRBD2. This CDR3 is built from 15 residues. V was clipped by 2 bases and J by 2 bases; unmatched bases: 0. Germline V lookup: CDR1 MNHEY, CDR2 SVGAGI. As DNA, the CDR3 is TGTGCCAGCAGTTACGGGACTAGCGGGACCTACGAGCAGTACTTC. Encoded protein: CASSYGTSGTYEQYF.

In this sample, this clone turned up a few times. This rearrangement joins TRBV7-3 to TRBJ2-3; perhaps TRBD2 as D (5 bases). CDR3 length: 12 amino acids. In germline, CDR1 is SGHTA, CDR2 FQGTGA. The V end was cut by 5 bases, the J end by 9 bases, with 12 bases between. CDR3 nucleotides: TGTGCCAGCAGCCGAGGCGGAGGCACGCAGTATTTT. Protein: CASSRGGGTQYF.

This rearrangement joins TRBV5-1 to TRBJ2-5; tentative D call: TRBD1 (6 bases). The DNA end is a closer match to TRBJ2-7, so the J assignment may be wrong. Germline values: CDR1 SGHRS, CDR2 YFSETQ. CDR3 size: 13 residues. The CDR3, as DNA: TGCGCCAGCAGCTCACAGGGTTCGTACGAGCAGTACTTC. Amino acids: CASSSQGSYEQYF.